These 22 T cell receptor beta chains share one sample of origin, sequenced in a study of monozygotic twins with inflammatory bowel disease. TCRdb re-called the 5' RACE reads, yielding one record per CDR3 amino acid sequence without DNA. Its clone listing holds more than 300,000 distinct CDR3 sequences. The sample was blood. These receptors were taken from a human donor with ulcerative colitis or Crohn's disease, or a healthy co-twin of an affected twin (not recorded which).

The CDR3 protein is CASSSRDSSSSYNSPLHF. The chain combines TRBV27 with TRBJ1-6; TCRdb's D gene call, TRBD1, goes unchecked for lack of DNA. The germline gives CDR1 MNHEY, CDR2 SMNVEV (reference sequence). This CDR3 is built from 18 residues.

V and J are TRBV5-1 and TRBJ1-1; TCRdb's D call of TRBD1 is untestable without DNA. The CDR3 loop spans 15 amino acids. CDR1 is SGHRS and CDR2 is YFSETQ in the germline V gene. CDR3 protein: CASRRTDLQNTEAFF.

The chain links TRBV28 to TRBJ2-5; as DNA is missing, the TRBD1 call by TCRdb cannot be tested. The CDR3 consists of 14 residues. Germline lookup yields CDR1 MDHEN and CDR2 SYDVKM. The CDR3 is CASSSGQGGETQYF. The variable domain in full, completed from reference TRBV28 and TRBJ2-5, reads DVKVTQSSRYLVKRTGEKVFLECVQDMDHENMFWYRQDPGLGLRLIYFSYDVKMKEKGDIPEGYSVSREKKERFSLILESASTNQTSMYLCASSSGQGGETQYFGPGTRLLVL.

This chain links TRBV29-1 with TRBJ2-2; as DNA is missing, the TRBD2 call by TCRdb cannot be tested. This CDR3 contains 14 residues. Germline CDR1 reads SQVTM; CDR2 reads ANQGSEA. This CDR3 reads CSVPGTSGTGELFF.

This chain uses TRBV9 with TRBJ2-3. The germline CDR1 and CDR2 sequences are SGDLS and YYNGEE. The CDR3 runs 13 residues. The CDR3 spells CASSVEGTDTQYF.

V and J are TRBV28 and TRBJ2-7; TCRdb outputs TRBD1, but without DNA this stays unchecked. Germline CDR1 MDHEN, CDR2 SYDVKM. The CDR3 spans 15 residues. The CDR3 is CASSLLTGGRLEQYF.

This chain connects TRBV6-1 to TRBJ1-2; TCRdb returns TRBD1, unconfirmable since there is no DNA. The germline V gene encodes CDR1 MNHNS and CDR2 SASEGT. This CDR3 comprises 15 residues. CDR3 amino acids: CASSGTSIGSGGYTF.

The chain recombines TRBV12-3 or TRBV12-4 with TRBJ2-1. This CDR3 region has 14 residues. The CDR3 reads CASSPGRASNEQFF.

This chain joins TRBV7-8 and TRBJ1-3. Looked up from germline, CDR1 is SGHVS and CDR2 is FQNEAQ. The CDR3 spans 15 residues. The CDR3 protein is CASSLAFQAGNTIYF.

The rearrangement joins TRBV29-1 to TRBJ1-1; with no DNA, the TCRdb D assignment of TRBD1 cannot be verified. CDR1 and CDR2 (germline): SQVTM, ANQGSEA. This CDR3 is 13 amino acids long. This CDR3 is CSVRDRGLGKAFF.

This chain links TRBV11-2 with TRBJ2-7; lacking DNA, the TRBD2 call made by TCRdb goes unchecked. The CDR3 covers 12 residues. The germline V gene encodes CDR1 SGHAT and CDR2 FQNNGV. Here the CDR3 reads CASSGTYYEQYF.

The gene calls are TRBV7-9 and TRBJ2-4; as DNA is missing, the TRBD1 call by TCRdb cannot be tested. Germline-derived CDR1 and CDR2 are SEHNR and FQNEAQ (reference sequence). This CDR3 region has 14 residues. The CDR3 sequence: CASSIRTGENIQYF.

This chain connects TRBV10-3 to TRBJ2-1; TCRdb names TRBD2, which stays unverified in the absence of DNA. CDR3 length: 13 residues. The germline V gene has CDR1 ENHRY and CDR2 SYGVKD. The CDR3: CAISSTSANEQFF.

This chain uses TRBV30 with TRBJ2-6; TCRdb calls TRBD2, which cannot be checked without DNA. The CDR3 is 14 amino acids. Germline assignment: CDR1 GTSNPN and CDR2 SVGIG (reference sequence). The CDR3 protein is CAWSLASSANVLTF. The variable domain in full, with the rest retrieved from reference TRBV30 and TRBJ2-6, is SQTIHQWPATLVQPVGSPLSLECTVEGTSNPNLYWYRQAAGRGLQLLFYSVGIGQISSEVPQNLSASRPQDRQFILSSKKLLLSDSGFYLCAWSLASSANVLTFGAGSRLTVL.

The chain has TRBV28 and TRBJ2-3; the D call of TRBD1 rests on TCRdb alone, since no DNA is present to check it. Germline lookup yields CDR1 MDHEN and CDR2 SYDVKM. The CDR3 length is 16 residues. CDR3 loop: CASSKKGALRGDTQYF.

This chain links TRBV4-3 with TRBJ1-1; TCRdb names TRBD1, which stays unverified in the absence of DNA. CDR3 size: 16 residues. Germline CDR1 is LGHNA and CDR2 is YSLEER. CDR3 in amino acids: CASSQDWDRVGTEAFF.

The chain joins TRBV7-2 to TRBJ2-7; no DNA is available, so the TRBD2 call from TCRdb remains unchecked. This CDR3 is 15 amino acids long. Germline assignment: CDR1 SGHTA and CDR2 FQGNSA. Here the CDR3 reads CASREGHGTSYEQYF.

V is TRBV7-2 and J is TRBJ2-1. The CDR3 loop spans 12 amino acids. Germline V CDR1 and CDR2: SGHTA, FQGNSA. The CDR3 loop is CASSLLSREQFF.

This CDR3 is CASRPERGAFTDTQYF. The chain uses TRBV2 and TRBJ2-3; TCRdb returns TRBD2, unconfirmable since there is no DNA. CDR1 and CDR2 (germline): SNHLY, FYNNEI. The CDR3 runs 16 residues.

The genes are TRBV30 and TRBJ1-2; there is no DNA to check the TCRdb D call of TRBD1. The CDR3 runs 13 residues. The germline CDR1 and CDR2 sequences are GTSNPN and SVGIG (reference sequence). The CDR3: CATGTQLNYGYTF.

The CDR3 region is CASSLDWTGAQPQHF. The chain links TRBV12-3 or TRBV12-4 to TRBJ1-5; TCRdb's D call of TRBD1 is untestable without DNA. The CDR3 consists of 15 residues.

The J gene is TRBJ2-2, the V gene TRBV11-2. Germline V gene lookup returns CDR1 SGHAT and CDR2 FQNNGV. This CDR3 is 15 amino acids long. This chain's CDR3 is CASSLDRNPTGELFF.